This T cell receptor (beta chain) was sequenced for a study of blood T cells in healthy people across ages. Background on the study: Per every two T cells, about one barcoded beta molecule was captured by template switching.

Whole-study results and caveats: The diversity estimates, figures obtained from one million T cells, were considered underestimates.

The CDR3 sequence is 15 residues long. Germline-derived CDR1 and CDR2 are LGHNA and YNFKEQ. With 2 bases clipped from V and 2 bases from J, the junction kept 3 bases outside the gene matches. Note on this clonotype: Its target is not known.

Together with a sample-barcoded 5' primer, a J-beta primer mix was included in a second PCR lasting about 7 to 11 cycles. A tag from a template-switch adaptor with 12 random nucleotides marked each cDNA molecule. TCRdb reanalysed the 5' RACE reads using MiXCR and keeps one entry per CDR3 protein. The sample has hundreds of thousands of distinct CDR3 sequences, roughly 25% seen once. The same data also contributed to another study, on T cells of mothers and their children.

Sequenced input: blood. The V call is TRBV4-2, the J call TRBJ2-7; 10 bases are shared with TRBD1. This TCR came from a boy younger than 18 in good health. The CDR3 region has the DNA TGTGCCAGCAGCCAATCCGGGACAGGGGCCTACGAGCAGTACTTC. Amino acids: CASSQSGTGAYEQYF.